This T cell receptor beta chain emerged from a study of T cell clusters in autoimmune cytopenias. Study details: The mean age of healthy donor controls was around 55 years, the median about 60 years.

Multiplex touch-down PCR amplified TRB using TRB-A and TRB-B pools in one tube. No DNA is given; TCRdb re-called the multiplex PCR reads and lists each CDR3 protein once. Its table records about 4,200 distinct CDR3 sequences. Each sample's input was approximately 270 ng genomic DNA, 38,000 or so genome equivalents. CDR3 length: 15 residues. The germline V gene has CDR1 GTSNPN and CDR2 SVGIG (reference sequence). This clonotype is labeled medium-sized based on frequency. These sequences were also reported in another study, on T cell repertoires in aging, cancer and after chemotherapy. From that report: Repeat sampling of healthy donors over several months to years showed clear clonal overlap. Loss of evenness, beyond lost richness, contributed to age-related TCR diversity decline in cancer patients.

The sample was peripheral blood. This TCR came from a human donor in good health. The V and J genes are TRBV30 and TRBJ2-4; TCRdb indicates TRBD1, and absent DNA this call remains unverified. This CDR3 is CAWGLQVLAKNIQYF.